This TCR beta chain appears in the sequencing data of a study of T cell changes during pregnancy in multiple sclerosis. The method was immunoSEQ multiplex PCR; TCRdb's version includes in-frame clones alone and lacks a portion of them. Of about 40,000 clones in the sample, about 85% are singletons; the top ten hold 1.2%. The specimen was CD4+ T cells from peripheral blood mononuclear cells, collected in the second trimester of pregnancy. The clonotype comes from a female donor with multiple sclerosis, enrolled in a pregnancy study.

The CDR3, as DNA: TGCGCCAGCCGACTGATGGAATCCTACAATGAGCAGTTCTTC. This translates into CASRLMESYNEQFF. J is TRBJ2-1 and V is TRBV5-1, with D unclear. The ends were cut back, 7 bases at V and 1 base at J, with 12 bases in the middle. Germline CDR1 reads SGHRS; CDR2 reads YFSETQ. The CDR3 length is 14 residues.